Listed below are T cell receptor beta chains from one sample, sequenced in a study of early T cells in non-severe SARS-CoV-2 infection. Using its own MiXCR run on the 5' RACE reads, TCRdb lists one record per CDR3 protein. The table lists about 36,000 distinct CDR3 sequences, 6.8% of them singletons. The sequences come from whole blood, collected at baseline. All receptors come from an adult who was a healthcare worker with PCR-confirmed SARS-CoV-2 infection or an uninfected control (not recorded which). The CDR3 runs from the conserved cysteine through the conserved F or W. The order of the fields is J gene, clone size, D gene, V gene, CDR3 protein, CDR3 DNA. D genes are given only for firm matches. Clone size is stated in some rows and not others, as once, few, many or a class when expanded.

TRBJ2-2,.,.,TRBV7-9,CASSSIGTGELFF,TGTGCCAGCAGCTCGATCGGAACCGGGGAGCTGTTTTTT
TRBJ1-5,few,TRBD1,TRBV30,CAWSGTGLSQPQHF,TGTGCCTGGAGCGGGACAGGGTTGAGTCAGCCCCAGCATTTT
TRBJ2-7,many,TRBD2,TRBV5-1,CASSTGTSFSYEQYF,TGCGCCAGCAGCACCGGGACTAGCTTTTCCTACGAGCAGTACTTC
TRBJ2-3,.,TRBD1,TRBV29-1,CSAGTEQITQYF,TGCAGCGCCGGGACAGAACAAATTACGCAGTATTTT
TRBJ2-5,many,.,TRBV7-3,CASSTRATGTQYF,TGTGCCAGCAGCACCCGTGCCACAGGGACCCAGTACTTC
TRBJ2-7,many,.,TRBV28,CASSLSSGYEQYF,TGTGCCAGCAGCTTGTCCAGCGGGTACGAGCAGTACTTC
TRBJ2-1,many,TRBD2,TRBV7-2,CASSLLTSGRLEFF,TGTGCCAGCAGCTTATTGACTAGCGGGAGGTTAGAGTTCTTC
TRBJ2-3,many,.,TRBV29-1,CSVEKGVSTDTQYF,TGCAGCGTCGAAAAGGGGGTTAGCACAGATACGCAGTATTTT
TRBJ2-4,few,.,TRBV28,CASTTPAKNIQYF,TGTGCCAGTACGACACCCGCCAAAAACATTCAGTACTTC
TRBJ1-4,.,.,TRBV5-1,CASSPSATADEKLFF,TGCGCCAGCAGCCCGTCAGCGACGGCCGACGAAAAACTGTTTTTT
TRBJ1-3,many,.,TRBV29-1,CSVVPGGGNTIYF,TGCAGCGTTGTGCCCGGGGGTGGAAACACCATATATTTT
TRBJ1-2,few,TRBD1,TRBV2,CASSAYGQGAGYTF,TGTGCCAGCAGTGCGTATGGACAGGGGGCAGGCTACACCTTC
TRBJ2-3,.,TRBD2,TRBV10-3,CAITKTSGRGDTQYF,TGTGCCATCACCAAGACTAGCGGGAGGGGAGATACGCAGTATTTT
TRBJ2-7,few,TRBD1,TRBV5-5,CASSLGTGVPYEQYF,TGTGCCAGCAGCTTGGGGACAGGGGTACCCTACGAGCAGTACTTC
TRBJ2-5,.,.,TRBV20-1,CSARTPGETQYF,TGCAGTGCTAGGACCCCGGGAGAGACCCAGTACTTC
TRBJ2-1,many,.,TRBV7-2,CASSGGGYKNNEQFF,TGTGCCAGCAGCGGAGGGGGCTACAAAAACAATGAGCAGTTCTTC
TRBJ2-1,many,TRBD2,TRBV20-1,CSARVPGLAGEQFF,TGCAGTGCTAGGGTCCCGGGACTAGCTGGGGAGCAGTTCTTC
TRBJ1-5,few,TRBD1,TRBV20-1,CSARDGTGGGQPQHF,TGCAGTGCTAGAGACGGGACAGGGGGCGGTCAGCCCCAGCATTTT
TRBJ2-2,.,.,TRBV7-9,CASIQNTGELFF,TGTGCCAGCATCCAGAACACCGGGGAGCTGTTTTTT
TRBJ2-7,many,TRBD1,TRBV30,CAWSLQGNEQYF,TGTGCCTGGAGTTTACAGGGGAACGAGCAGTACTTC
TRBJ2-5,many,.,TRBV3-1,CASSSDQETQYF,TGTGCCAGCAGCTCGGACCAAGAGACCCAGTACTTC
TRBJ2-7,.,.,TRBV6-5,CASSTFSDGYEQYF,TGTGCCAGCAGTACCTTCTCAGACGGCTACGAGCAGTACTTC
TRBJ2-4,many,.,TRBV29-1,CSVGQGSIQYF,TGCAGCGTTGGTCAGGGGAGCATTCAGTACTTC
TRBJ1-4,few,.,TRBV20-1,CSARDQGQSNEKLFF,TGCAGTGCTAGAGATCAAGGACAGAGTAATGAAAAACTGTTTTTT
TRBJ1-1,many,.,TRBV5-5,CASSAGYTEAFF,TGTGCCAGCAGCGCCGGTTACACTGAAGCTTTCTTT
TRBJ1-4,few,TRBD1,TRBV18,CASSPGQEEKLFF,TGTGCCAGCTCACCCGGACAGGAGGAAAAACTGTTTTTT
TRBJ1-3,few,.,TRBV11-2,CASSSLGGINTIYF,TGTGCCAGCAGCTCCTTGGGAGGGATCAACACCATATATTTT
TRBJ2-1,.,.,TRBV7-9,CASSWSGGGSYNEQFF,TGTGCCAGCAGCTGGTCCGGGGGAGGCTCCTACAATGAGCAGTTCTTC
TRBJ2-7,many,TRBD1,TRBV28,CASRAVGTGGLSYEQYF,TGTGCCAGCAGGGCAGTCGGGACAGGGGGTCTTTCCTACGAGCAGTACTTC
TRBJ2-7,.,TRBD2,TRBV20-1,CSASGGAGGPYEQYF,TGCAGTGCTAGCGGAGGAGCGGGAGGTCCCTACGAGCAGTACTTC
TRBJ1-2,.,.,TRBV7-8,CASSSTRAGPLNGYTF,TGTGCCAGCAGCTCGACTAGGGCAGGACCGCTGAACGGCTACACCTTC
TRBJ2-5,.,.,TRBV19,CASSTAPGTAETQYF,TGTGCCAGTAGTACCGCCCCCGGGACCGCAGAGACCCAGTACTTC
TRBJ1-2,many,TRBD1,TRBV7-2,CASSLYTGENYGYTF,TGTGCCAGCAGCTTATACACAGGGGAGAACTATGGCTACACCTTC
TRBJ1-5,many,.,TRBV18,CASSRGGVLDNQPQHF,TGTGCCAGCTCACGAGGCGGGGTGTTGGATAATCAGCCCCAGCATTTT
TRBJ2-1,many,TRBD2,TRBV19,CASTRWSGSSPGEQFF,TGTGCCAGTACCCGGTGGAGCGGGAGTTCCCCCGGTGAGCAGTTCTTC
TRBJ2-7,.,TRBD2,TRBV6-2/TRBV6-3,CASVGDGSGRAYEQYF,TGTGCCAGTGTGGGCGACGGAAGCGGGAGGGCCTACGAGCAGTACTTC
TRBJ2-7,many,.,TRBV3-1,CASSQLDSSYEQYF,TGTGCCAGCAGCCAATTAGACAGTAGCTACGAGCAGTACTTC
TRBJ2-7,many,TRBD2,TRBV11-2,CASSLELSSGVSSYEQYF,TGTGCCAGCAGCTTAGAACTCTCTAGCGGCGTTAGCTCCTACGAGCAGTACTTC
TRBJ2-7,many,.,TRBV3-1,CASSQRGGAANPEQYF,TGTGCCAGCAGCCAAAGAGGCGGGGCGGCGAATCCCGAGCAGTACTTC
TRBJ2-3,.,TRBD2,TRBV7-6,CASSLGASGSTDTQYF,TGTGCCAGCAGCTTAGGGGCTAGCGGTAGCACAGATACGCAGTATTTT
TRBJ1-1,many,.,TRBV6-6,CATRVGPNTEAFF,TGTGCCACCAGGGTAGGGCCGAACACTGAAGCTTTCTTT
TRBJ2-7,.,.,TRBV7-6,CASSTLQGRRYEQYF,TGTGCCAGCAGTACTTTACAGGGTAGGAGGTACGAGCAGTACTTC
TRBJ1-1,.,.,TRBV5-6,CASSLNRDESEAFF,TGTGCCAGCAGCTTGAACAGGGACGAGTCTGAAGCTTTCTTT
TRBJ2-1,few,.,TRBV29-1,CSVVSTGSINEQFF,TGCAGCGTTGTATCTACAGGGTCTATCAATGAGCAGTTCTTC
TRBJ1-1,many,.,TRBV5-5,CASSLVYYTEAFF,TGTGCCAGCAGCTTGGTTTATTACACTGAAGCTTTCTTT
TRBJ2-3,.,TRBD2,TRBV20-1,CSANGLAGGTDTQYF,TGCAGTGCTAACGGACTAGCGGGAGGAACAGATACGCAGTATTTT